A single sample gave rise to the 15 T cell receptor beta chains below, sequenced in a study of identical twins. One entry per CDR3 protein results from TCRdb running MiXCR on the 5' RACE reads. Altogether more than 250,000 distinct CDR3 sequences are present, under 9.5% being singletons, with the ten largest covering 2.1%. These data were likewise used in another study, on yellow fever vaccine responses in identical twins.

Sequenced material: memory (CD45RO+) T cells sorted from blood. All receptors come from a young woman in good health.

The chain employs TRBV29-1 and TRBJ2-6; TRBD1 matches at 8 bases. Germline loops: CDR1 SQVTM, CDR2 ANQGSEA. The CDR3 sequence is 15 residues long. The trim removed 5 bases at V and 4 bases at J, leaving 7 bases unmatched. CDR3 nucleotide sequence: TGCAGCGTTAAGACAGGGGTAGTAGGGGCCAACGTCCTGACTTTC. Translating it yields CSVKTGVVGANVLTF. Together with reference TRBV29-1 and TRBJ2-6, the CDR3 gives the full variable domain: SAVISQKPSRDICQRGTSLTIQCQVDSQVTMMFWYRQQPGQSLTLIATANQGSEATYESGFVIDKFPISRPNLTFSTLTVSNMSPEDSSIYLCSVKTGVVGANVLTFGAGSRLTVL.

This clonotype appeared a few times. The CDR3, as DNA: TGCAGTGCAAAGATGCTAGCGGGAGGAGGAAATGAGCAGTTCTTC. Protein product: CSAKMLAGGGNEQFF. The chain employs TRBV20-1 and TRBJ2-1; 11 bases match TRBD2. The germline V gene encodes CDR1 DFQATT and CDR2 SNEGSKA (reference sequence). V lost 6 bases, J lost 7 bases, and 11 bases stayed unmatched. The CDR3 covers 15 residues.

This clonotype was seen at least ten times. J is TRBJ2-2 and V is TRBV12-3 or TRBV12-4; 8 nucleotides align to TRBD1. This CDR3 is built from 17 residues. The junction had 11 bases not matched to a gene; V was cut back by 5 bases and J by 3 bases. CDR3 sequence: CASSAPGQGTHTGELFF. CDR3 bases: TGTGCCAGCAGTGCCCCTGGACAGGGTACCCACACCGGGGAGCTGTTTTTT.

V and J are TRBV4-2 and TRBJ2-1, with D perhaps given as TRBD1 or TRBD2 (5 bases each). Per germline, CDR1 LGHNA and CDR2 YNFKEQ. With 0 bases removed from V and 5 bases from J, the gap between germline ends came to 14 bases. This CDR3 spans 16 amino acids. The CDR3 spells CASSQDLGTANNEQFF. CDR3 nucleotides: TGTGCCAGCAGCCAAGATCTCGGGACGGCGAACAATGAGCAGTTCTTC.

This clonotype was observed a few times. The rearrangement links TRBV20-1 to TRBJ1-2; D unclear. CDR1 and CDR2 (germline): DFQATT, SNEGSKA (reference sequence). CDR3 length: 15 amino acids. Trimming removed 3 bases at V and 4 bases at J, with 18 bases between. CDR3 protein: CSASAGARTVYGYTF. In DNA, the CDR3 is TGCAGTGCTAGTGCGGGCGCTCGTACCGTCTATGGCTACACCTTC.

The chain has TRBV6-1 and TRBJ2-7, with 9 bases matching TRBD1. The CDR3 extends over 16 amino acids. CDR1 and CDR2 (germline): MNHNS, SASEGT. With V trimmed by 3 bases and J by 2 bases, 8 bases remained unmatched. This CDR3 reads CASSEPGQGPPYEQYV. The CDR3 DNA reads as TGTGCCAGCAGTGAGCCGGGACAGGGTCCCCCCTACGAGCAGTACGTC.

This clonotype was observed a handful of times. V gene TRBV3-1 combines with J gene TRBJ2-6; no reliable D call. With 4 bases removed from V and 2 bases from J, the gap between germline ends came to 15 bases. In germline, CDR1 is LGHDT, CDR2 YNNKEL (reference sequence). This CDR3 has 17 amino acids. The CDR3 sequence is CASSLSRVKTGANVLTF. CDR3 in DNA: TGTGCCAGCAGCCTTTCAAGGGTTAAAACTGGGGCCAACGTCCTGACTTTC.

Ten or more counts support this clonotype. Here the CDR3 reads CASSLNQGNYGYTF. In DNA, the CDR3 is TGTGCCAGCAGCTTAAATCAGGGAAACTATGGCTACACCTTC. The chain joins TRBV7-2 to TRBJ1-2, with TRBD1 as a possible D gene (5 bases). The CDR3 contains 14 residues. Per the germline V gene, CDR1 is SGHTA and CDR2 is FQGNSA. The V end lost 2 bases, the J end lost 2 bases, and 9 bases lay between the germline ends.

This clonotype was seen ten or more times. The chain links TRBV7-9 to TRBJ1-1, with a weak D call TRBD1 (6 bases). Germline V gene lookup returns CDR1 SEHNR and CDR2 FQNEAQ (reference sequence). This CDR3 has 14 residues. The germline V and J ends were trimmed by 6 bases and 6 bases, with 17 bases remaining between them. In nucleotides, the CDR3 is TGTGCCAGCAGTCGTCACGGGGGGCACGCTGAAGCTTTCTTT. Its protein product is CASSRHGGHAEAFF.

This clonotype has more than one count but fewer than ten. This chain links TRBV29-1 with TRBJ2-7; 7 bases line up with TRBD2. The CDR3 contains 15 residues. Germline CDR1 SQVTM, CDR2 ANQGSEA. V lost 1 base and J lost 1; bases outside the gene matches: 7. In nucleotides, the CDR3 is TGCAGCGTTGAAGTGGGGGGGGACGGATCCTACGAGCAGTACGTC. It yields the protein CSVEVGGDGSYEQYV.

This clonotype is labeled medium-sized. The gene calls are TRBV20-1 and TRBJ1-6; a possible D gene is TRBD1 (5 bases). This CDR3 comprises 12 residues. Trimming removed 3 bases at V and 8 bases at J, with 8 bases between. The germline CDR1 and CDR2 sequences are DFQATT and SNEGSKA (reference sequence). As DNA, the CDR3 is TGCAGTGCTAGTACCAGGGATTCACCCCTCCACTTT. This codes for CSASTRDSPLHF.

In its sample, this clonotype was seen many times. The rearrangement links TRBV5-1 to TRBJ2-5; 7 bases are shared with TRBD2. CDR1 and CDR2 (germline): SGHRS, YFSETQ. V was pared by 4 bases and J by 4 bases, with 16 bases of the junction left unmatched. This CDR3 comprises 17 residues. The CDR3 here is CASSEVGRELNGETQYF. The CDR3 nucleotides read TGCGCCAGCAGCGAGGTCGGGCGGGAGTTAAATGGAGAGACCCAGTACTTC.

This clonotype was detected a few times. This rearrangement joins TRBV3-1 to TRBJ2-7; 8 nucleotides align to TRBD2. The germline V gene has CDR1 LGHDT and CDR2 YNNKEL (reference sequence). Trimming at V came to 0 bases and at J to 4 bases, leaving 8 bases not matched to a gene. The CDR3 is 16 residues long. The CDR3 region is CASSQDGGTRMYEQYF. CDR3 coding DNA: TGTGCCAGCAGCCAAGATGGCGGGACTAGAATGTACGAGCAGTACTTC.

The CDR3: CATSIKGGGEQFF. CDR3 DNA sequence: TGTGCCACCAGCATTAAGGGAGGCGGTGAGCAGTTCTTC. J is TRBJ2-1 and V is TRBV15; tentatively, D is TRBD2 (6 bases). The V gene's germline CDR1 is LNHNV and CDR2 YYDKDF (reference sequence). V was clipped by 4 bases and J by 9 bases, with 13 bases between them. This CDR3 is built from 13 residues.

The chain uses TRBV12-3 or TRBV12-4 and TRBJ2-1, with TRBD1 identical over 10 bases. The CDR3 spans 15 residues. The trim removed 6 bases at V and 7 bases at J, leaving 9 bases unmatched. CDR3: CASSPDRGAWNEQFF. The CDR3 DNA is TGTGCCAGCAGCCCGGACAGGGGGGCTTGGAATGAGCAGTTCTTC.